Listed here are 25 T cell receptor beta chains from one sample, sequenced in a study of response to subunit inactivated influenza vaccine. TCRdb re-called the RT-PCR reads through MiXCR, storing one row per CDR3 protein. The table includes about 300,000 distinct CDR3 sequences, 20% to 25% detected once. The specimen was PBMCs from blood, collected less than 22 months after vaccination. Receptors originate from a man in his fifties or sixties who received an inactivated influenza vaccine.

V and J are TRBV12-3 or TRBV12-4 and TRBJ2-5; tentatively, D is TRBD1 or TRBD2 (5 bases each). CDR3 length: 14 amino acids. V lost 8 bases to trimming and J lost 5 bases, with 18 bases between them. Here the CDR3 reads CASGPWGKVETQYF. CDR3 bases: TGTGCCAGCGGCCCCTGGGGGAAAGTGGAGACCCAGTACTTC.

The chain recombines TRBV18 with TRBJ2-1; 8 nucleotides match TRBD1. There are 15 residues in the CDR3. The V gene end was trimmed by 4 bases and the J gene end by 10 bases; junction bases not matched to a gene: 12. Germline values: CDR1 KGHSH, CDR2 LQKENI. The CDR3 bases are TGTGCCAGCTCACAGGGACAGGCAGCTTCTTCAGAGCAGTTCTTC. It translates to CASSQGQAASSEQFF.

Only a few counts were recorded for this clonotype. The conserved closing phenylalanine or tryptophan is absent in this CDR3, likely reflecting a read error. The limits of the CDR3 on the DNA are not certain, so only TCRdb's listed CDR3 is given. This chain joins TRBV24-1 and TRBJ2-7; whether TRBD1, the table's D call, matches the DNA was not checked. CDR1 and CDR2 from the germline V gene are KGHDR and SFDVKD. The CDR3 has 12 amino acids, counting both end residues. CDR3 in amino acids: CATRGEPGYGSS.

This clonotype was picked up a small number of times. The chain carries TRBV7-6 and TRBJ2-1; the D gene is possibly TRBD1 (5 bases). V gave up 5 bases and J gave up 7 bases, with 15 bases separating them. The CDR3 length is 14 residues. CDR1 is SGHVS and CDR2 is FNYEAQ in the germline V gene. The CDR3 spells CASSPRQGSNEQFF. The CDR3 DNA sequence: TGTGCCAGCAGCCCCCGCCAGGGTTCAAATGAGCAGTTCTTC. Using reference TRBV7-6 and TRBJ2-1 for the parts outside the CDR3, the full variable domain is GAGVSQSPRYKVTKRGQDVALRCDPISGHVSLYWYRQALGQGPEFLTYFNYEAQQDKSGLPNDRFSAERPEGSISTLTIQRTEQRDSAMYRCASSPRQGSNEQFFGPGTRLTVL.

There are a few counts of this clonotype. The chain links TRBV6-2 or TRBV6-3 to TRBJ1-2; D remains ambiguous. The CDR3 runs to 11 residues. V was trimmed by 2 bases and J by 5 bases, leaving 3 bases between them. Looked up from germline, CDR1 is MNHEY and CDR2 is SVGEGT. CDR3 protein: CASSYGYGYTF. Written as DNA, the CDR3 is TGTGCCAGCAGTTACGGATATGGCTACACCTTC.

The rearrangement joins TRBV7-8 to TRBJ1-6; no firm D call. This CDR3 is 14 amino acids long. The ends were cut back, 1 base at V and 5 bases at J, with 6 bases in the middle. Germline values: CDR1 SGHVS, CDR2 FQNEAQ. This chain's CDR3 is CASSLEHNNSPLHF. CDR3 in DNA: TGTGCCAGCAGCTTAGAGCATAATAATTCACCCCTCCACTTT.

V gene TRBV21-1 combines with J gene TRBJ2-5; no DNA check was done on the table's D call, TRBD1. TRBV21-1 is listed as a pseudogene. The CDR3 loop spans 14 amino acids. The CDR3 DNA reads TGTGCCAGCAGCAACAAGGACAGAGAGGAGACCCAGTACTTC. It codes for CASSNKDREETQYF.

This clonotype was recorded once. This rearrangement joins TRBV4-1 to TRBJ2-1, with TRBD1 matching 10 bases. CDR1 MGHRA and CDR2 YSYEKL come from the germline V gene. The CDR3 loop spans 14 amino acids. Trimming removed 3 bases from V and 5 bases from J; junction bases left unmatched: 1. The CDR3 nucleotides read TGCGCCAGCAGCCAGACAGGGGGCCACAATGAGCAGTTCTTC. The encoded protein is CASSQTGGHNEQFF.

The chain links TRBV12-3 or TRBV12-4 to TRBJ2-1; D is perhaps TRBD1 or TRBD2 (5 bases each). V lost 4 bases and J lost 6, with 13 bases in between. The CDR3 consists of 14 residues. The CDR3 nucleotides are TGTGCCAGCAGTTCCTTGTGGGGGAGCAATGAGCAGTTCTTC. It yields the protein CASSSLWGSNEQFF.

Ten or more counts support this clonotype. This chain uses TRBV7-9 with TRBJ1-4; D unresolved. The germline gives CDR1 SEHNR, CDR2 FQNEAQ (reference sequence). V lost 6 bases and J 0 bases, leaving 11 bases between the germline ends. The CDR3 loop spans 15 amino acids. CDR3: CASSRTFATNEKLFF. CDR3 in DNA: TGTGCCAGCAGTCGGACCTTTGCAACTAATGAAAAACTGTTTTTT.

In this sample, this clonotype turned up a few times. V and J are TRBV5-6 and TRBJ2-1; D is possibly TRBD2 (6 bases). This CDR3 has 15 amino acids. V lost 4 bases and J 0 bases, leaving 11 bases between the germline ends. Germline CDR1 and CDR2: SGHDT and YYEEEE. CDR3 protein: CASSGRDFSYNEQFF. In nucleotides, the CDR3 is TGTGCCAGCAGCGGCCGGGACTTCTCCTACAATGAGCAGTTCTTC.

This clonotype was seen at least ten times. The rearrangement links TRBV5-1 to TRBJ1-4; 7 bases agree with TRBD1. The junction had 4 bases not matched to a gene; V was cut back by 5 bases and J by 6 bases. CDR3 length: 13 residues. CDR1 is SGHRS and CDR2 is YFSETQ in the germline V gene. In DNA form, the CDR3 reads TGCGCCAGCAGAGGGACAGTGGATGAAAAACTGTTTTTT. This translates into CASRGTVDEKLFF.

The gene calls are TRBV5-1 and TRBJ2-3; D gene uncertain. The CDR3 spans 13 residues. The V gene lost 4 bases and the J gene lost 4 bases, with 10 bases spanning the gap. Per the germline V gene, CDR1 is SGHRS and CDR2 is YFSETQ. This CDR3 reads CASSKVGSDTQYF. As DNA, the CDR3 is TGCGCCAGCAGCAAGGTGGGGTCAGATACGCAGTATTTT. Full variable domain (missing parts from reference TRBV5-1 and TRBJ2-3): KAGVTQTPRYLIKTRGQQVTLSCSPISGHRSVSWYQQTPGQGLQFLFEYFSETQRNKGNFPGRFSGRQFSNSRSEMNVSTLELGDSALYLCASSKVGSDTQYFGPGTRLTVL.

This chain connects TRBV12-3 or TRBV12-4 to TRBJ2-2; the D is unclear. The CDR3 loop spans 16 amino acids. With 3 bases removed from V and 3 bases from J, the gap between germline ends came to 14 bases. CDR3 amino acids: CASSFPAWTDTGELFF. In DNA form, the CDR3 reads TGTGCCAGCAGTTTCCCTGCCTGGACGGACACCGGGGAGCTGTTTTTT.

Only a few counts were recorded for this clonotype. The gene calls are TRBV29-1 and TRBJ2-7; 8 bases line up with TRBD2. Germline-derived CDR1 and CDR2 are SQVTM and ANQGSEA. After removal of 5 bases from V and 4 bases from J, the junction contained 4 bases not matched to a gene. The CDR3 contains 12 residues. DNA for the CDR3: TGCAGCGTTAGCGGGAGTGCGTACGAGCAGTACTTC. It yields the protein CSVSGSAYEQYF.

This clonotype was seen more than once but under ten times. This rearrangement joins TRBV28 to TRBJ2-5; weak D call: TRBD2 (5 bases). Germline V gene lookup returns CDR1 MDHEN and CDR2 SYDVKM. Trimming stripped 7 bases from V and 1 base from J, with 13 bases between. There are 14 residues in the CDR3. The CDR3 DNA reads as TGTGCCAGCACACAGCGGCCTACCCAAGAGACCCAGTACTTC. Protein sequence: CASTQRPTQETQYF.

This clonotype was detected ten times or more. The chain joins TRBV20-1 to TRBJ1-5, with 7 bases fitting TRBD1. The germline CDR1 and CDR2 sequences are DFQATT and SNEGSKA (reference sequence). With V trimmed by 2 bases and J by 7 bases, 5 bases remained unmatched. The CDR3 is 13 residues long. In nucleotides, the CDR3 is TGCAGTGCTAGAATAACAGGGGAACAGCCCCAGCATTTT. Translation gives CSARITGEQPQHF.

The sample holds many counts of this clonotype. The chain employs TRBV12-3 or TRBV12-4 and TRBJ2-3; 8 bases line up with TRBD2. The CDR3 consists of 14 residues. The V and J ends lost 4 bases and 2 bases, in that order; junction bases with no gene match: 2. The CDR3 region has the DNA TGTGCCAGCAGTTCCGGACTAGCCACAGATACGCAGTATTTT. This gives the protein CASSSGLATDTQYF.

This chain connects TRBV19 to TRBJ2-2; unclear D gene. With 3 bases removed from V and 7 bases from J, the gap between germline ends came to 15 bases. CDR1 and CDR2 from the germline V gene are LNHDA and SQIVND (reference sequence). This CDR3 region has 15 residues. Here the CDR3 reads CASSMWIGSGGELFF. The CDR3 DNA follows: TGTGCCAGTAGTATGTGGATCGGGTCGGGCGGGGAGCTGTTTTTT.

This sequence joins TRBV4-2 and TRBJ1-4; no reliable D call. The CDR3 is 15 residues long. The V end was cut by 4 bases, the J end by 8 bases, with 17 bases between. Per germline, CDR1 LGHNA and CDR2 YNFKEQ. The CDR3 is CASSRSTAPGEKLFF. The CDR3 DNA is TGTGCCAGCAGCCGTTCAACGGCCCCGGGCGAAAAACTGTTTTTT.

J is TRBJ2-4 and V is TRBV20-1; TRBD1 aligns across 7 bases. The CDR3 consists of 17 residues. V gave up 5 bases and J gave up 0 bases; unmatched junction bases: 13. Germline loops: CDR1 DFQATT, CDR2 SNEGSKA (reference sequence). In DNA form, the CDR3 reads TGCAGTGCTGGACTCATTGGACAGGAGCTAGCCAAAAACATTCAGTACTTC. This gives the protein CSAGLIGQELAKNIQYF.

This clonotype was seen a handful of times. This rearrangement joins TRBV9 to TRBJ1-5; maybe TRBD1 (5 bases). Trimming stripped 6 bases from V and 0 bases from J, with 10 bases between. There are 14 residues in the CDR3. Germline values: CDR1 SGDLS, CDR2 YYNGEE. The CDR3 DNA reads as TGTGCCAGCAATGACGGGACTAGCAATCAGCCCCAGCATTTT. Translation: CASNDGTSNQPQHF.

The J gene is TRBJ2-1, the V gene TRBV3-1; D unclear. The CDR3 contains 12 residues. Trimming pared 6 bases from V and 5 bases from J, leaving 8 bases between. The germline V gene has CDR1 LGHDT and CDR2 YNNKEL (reference sequence). CDR3: CASRRQDNEQFF. The CDR3 region has the DNA TGTGCCAGCAGGCGTCAAGACAATGAGCAGTTCTTC.

The genes are TRBV12-3 or TRBV12-4 and TRBJ1-1, with 7 bases identical to TRBD1. After removal of 6 bases from V and 0 bases from J, the junction contained 10 bases not matched to a gene. This CDR3 has 16 residues. Here the CDR3 reads CASSAGTASLNTEAFF. CDR3 nucleotides: TGTGCCAGCAGCGCTGGGACAGCAAGCTTGAACACTGAAGCTTTCTTT.

The chain carries TRBV6-5 and TRBJ2-1; D gene uncertain. The CDR3 consists of 14 residues. With 0 bases removed from V and 3 bases from J, the gap between germline ends came to 6 bases. The germline V gene has CDR1 MNHEY and CDR2 SVGAGI. The chain's CDR3 is CASSYSANYNEQFF. The CDR3 DNA is TGTGCCAGCAGTTACTCGGCAAACTACAATGAGCAGTTCTTC.